A selection of T cell receptor beta chains follows, all from one sample in a study of T cells expressing NK-cell markers. TCRdb derives one entry per CDR3 protein from the 5' RACE reads, leaving out DNA. The sample yields fewer than 550,000 distinct CDR3 sequences, of which the top ten take up over 1.1%. Sequencing was carried out using blood T cells: a sorted CD56 or NKG2C T cell subset, CD4+ or CD8+ T cells, or bulk PBMC T cells (not recorded which). The receptors come from a woman between 45 and 65 years old in good health. CDR3s include the opening cysteine and the closing phenylalanine or tryptophan.

v_call	j_call	cdr3_aa
TRBV20-1	TRBJ2-2	CSARPGRTGNTGELFF
TRBV29-1	TRBJ1-2	CSVGGGGVYGYTF
TRBV24-1	TRBJ2-1	CATSGPSALAGVFSYNEQFF
TRBV29-1	TRBJ1-2	CSVTRRQGNYGYTF
TRBV9	TRBJ1-2	CASSGQGARYGYTF
TRBV7-2	TRBJ1-2	CASSFVTLGYGYTF
TRBV12-5	TRBJ2-1	CASGLRGNSYNEQFF
TRBV9	TRBJ2-7	CASSPRDIDYEQYF
TRBV27	TRBJ2-3	CASSSQGTDTQYF
TRBV7-9	TRBJ2-3	CASEGKVAGDRTDTQYF
TRBV15	TRBJ2-1	CATSRELSVYNEQFF
TRBV28	TRBJ2-2	CASSDFKGQSRRNTGELFF
TRBV11-3	TRBJ2-3	CASAESGRVDTQYF
TRBV5-1	TRBJ2-1	CASSLNSGRENEQFF
TRBV24-1	TRBJ2-5	CATSDRGIGQQETQYF
TRBV4-1	TRBJ2-1	CASSHLNSGAGRSEQFF
TRBV5-4	TRBJ1-5	CASSSGPPQPQHF
TRBV12-3/TRBV12-4	TRBJ2-5	CASSSHTAGEETQYF
TRBV9	TRBJ2-2	CASGPSPGYANTGELFF
TRBV6-5	TRBJ2-7	CASSYDFRLAGGEQYF
TRBV12-3/TRBV12-4	TRBJ1-1	CASRRTLNTEAFF
TRBV11-3	TRBJ2-3	CASSLDHWDITDTQYF
TRBV5-6	TRBJ2-7	CASSRAQGASYEQYF
TRBV23-1	TRBJ2-5	CASSLERRGLSRETQYF
TRBV20-1	TRBJ1-2	CSARVGQSGYTF
TRBV20-1	TRBJ2-1	CSAEHGLAGGYEQFF
TRBV27	TRBJ2-5	CASSPRRGETQYF
TRBV25-1	TRBJ2-1	CASSDFKGTGGGNEQFF
TRBV7-2	TRBJ1-4	CASTGVYNEKLFF
TRBV12-3/TRBV12-4	TRBJ2-6	CASSDPGTGVFGANVLTF
TRBV11-3	TRBJ2-1	CASSLDFWRAGATYNEQFF
TRBV5-1	TRBJ2-7	CASSLDHLFGEQYF
TRBV7-9	TRBJ2-1	CASSPLLGSYNEQFF
TRBV5-1	TRBJ2-1	CASSSQGEQFF
TRBV19	TRBJ2-1	CASSRQGDYNEQFF
TRBV11-2	TRBJ2-1	CASSPLWGQGRNEQFF
TRBV7-9	TRBJ2-1	CASSLGTSGRKQFF
TRBV6-5	TRBJ1-1	CASSYGDRGGTEAFF
TRBV20-1	TRBJ2-3	CSASPSGGSFTDTQYF
TRBV29-1	TRBJ2-3	CSVDSPAENTQYF
TRBV15	TRBJ2-2	CATSRDLGSGTGELFF